This is a list of T cell receptor beta chains from one sample in a study of shared clonotypes between healthy human individuals. Libraries were prepared by immunoSEQ multiplex PCR; TCRdb keeps only in-frame clonotypes and omits some of them. This sample has some 1,600,000 clones, with around 98% found just once. Specimen: naive CD4+ T cells sorted from blood. Receptors were obtained from a young man in good health. The CDR3 runs from the conserved cysteine through the conserved F or W.

12	TRBV28	TRBJ2-2	CASKGFTGELFF
12	TRBV2	TRBJ2-3	CATRRVADTQYF
14	TRBV2	TRBJ1-1	CASSAETVNTEAFF
14	TRBV5-1	TRBJ1-1	CASSLARGNTEAFF
14	TRBV6-5	TRBJ2-3	CASHRRVSTDTQYF
12	TRBV4-1	TRBJ1-2	CASSPGRYGYTF
14	TRBV2	TRBJ2-7	CASSSGQGDYEQYF
15	TRBV6-1	TRBJ1-5	CASSEIGAGNQPQHF
16	TRBV6-1	TRBJ2-7	CASSDFSQGPSYEQYF
12	TRBV4-3	TRBJ2-3	CASSSSGFAQYF
16	TRBV19	TRBJ2-7	CASRQTGGGKQYEQYF
17	TRBV15	TRBJ2-2	CATSTTRGRGPTGELFF
15	TRBV11-2	TRBJ2-7	CASSSPWSAPYEQYF
13	TRBV15	TRBJ2-1	CATSRDPSGSLFF
14	TRBV21-1	TRBJ2-5	CASPGTGPKETQYF
14	TRBV28	TRBJ1-5	CASTQGKRNQPQHF
14	TRBV19	TRBJ2-3	CASSYERFTDTQYF
13	TRBV28	TRBJ2-2	CASSRGPAGELFF